One sample yielded the 10 T cell receptor beta chains listed below, sequenced in a study of CD8+ T cells in alopecia areata. Extracted RNA was reverse transcribed into cDNA, the sequencing template. The data were produced by immunoSEQ multiplex PCR, yet TCRdb's version contains in-frame clones alone and is incomplete. Listed for the sample are over 100,000 clones, none seen a single time. Input material: lesional skin. The receptors come from a C3H/HeJ mouse with alopecia areata. Strain MHC haplotype: H2-k.

About this clone itself: Germline and genes: mouse. The read ends 4 residues before the CDR3 terminus; that terminus is restored from the germline J gene. The chain joins TRBV13-2 to TRBJ2-3; weak D call: TRBD1 (6 bases). V was trimmed by 1 base and J by 0 bases, leaving 15 bases between them. The CDR3 length is 17 residues. Germline-derived CDR1 and CDR2 are NNHNN and SYGAGS (reference sequence). The CDR3 here is CASGDFPGQNSAETLYF. The sequenced part of the CDR3 DNA is TGTGCCAGCGGTGATTTCCCGGGACAAAATAGTGCAGAA.

Remarks on this clone: Mouse germline and gene names are used. The read gets to within 4 residues of the CDR3 end, and the germline J gene fills in the rest. The chain combines TRBV1 with TRBJ2-5; 9 bases map to TRBD1. Germline V lookup: CDR1 NSQYPW, CDR2 LRSPGD (reference sequence). CDR3 length: 14 amino acids. V dropped 6 bases and J dropped 2; count of bases not matched to a gene: 3. The covered CDR3 bases are TGCACCTGCAGGGACAGGGGAGTCCAAGAC. This sequence encodes CTCRDRGVQD. The CDR3 reads in full as CTCRDRGVQDTQYF.

This clone was detected many times. Gene labels here are mouse ones. The CDR3 end falls 4 residues outside the read, so it is completed with the germline J gene. This chain connects TRBV1 to TRBJ2-3, with 11 bases aligning to TRBD1. V lost 0 bases, J lost 0 bases, and 2 bases stayed unmatched. Per germline, CDR1 NSQYPW and CDR2 LRSPGD (reference sequence). This CDR3 contains 17 residues. The part of the CDR3 DNA that was read is TGCACCTGCAGTGCAGATGGGACAGGGGGTAGTGCAGAA. It translates to CTCSADGTGGSAE. The entire CDR3 is CTCSADGTGGSAETLYF.

This clone was observed at least ten times. Gene names and germline match the mouse. The sequenced CDR3 bases are TGTGCCAGCAGTGAAGTGACAGGGGTGGACGAA. It is translated as CASSEVTGVDE. The full CDR3 protein reads CASSEVTGVDERLFF. The chain recombines TRBV13-3 with TRBJ1-4, with 8 bases aligning to TRBD1. Read coverage stops 4 residues before the CDR3 terminus; the germline J gene supplies the remainder. Germline values: CDR1 NNHDY, CDR2 SYVADS. The CDR3 runs 15 residues. With V trimmed by 2 bases and J by 6 bases, 6 bases remained unmatched.

This clone was detected a few times. All gene names here are mouse names. The read gets to within 4 residues of the CDR3 end, and the germline J gene fills in the rest. The chain employs TRBV19 and TRBJ2-4; 10 bases are a match to TRBD2. This CDR3 has 13 amino acids. Germline V gene data show CDR1 as FNHDT and CDR2 as SITEND (reference sequence). CDR3 sequence reads: CASSTTGGNTLYF. The part of the CDR3 DNA that was read is TGTGCCAGCAGCACGACTGGGGGGAAC. Variable domain in full (rest from reference TRBV19 and TRBJ2-4): GGIITQTPKFLIGQEGQKLTLKCQQNFNHDTMYWYRQDSGKGLRLIYYSITENDLQKGDLSEGYDASREKKSSFSLTVTSAQKNEMAVFLCASSTTGGNTLYFGAGTRLSVL.

Turning to this clone: The gene names given are mouse names. The read stops 4 residues short of the end of the CDR3; the missing end is completed from the germline J gene. This chain connects TRBV13-3 to TRBJ2-7, with TRBD2 identical over 7 bases. Germline lookup yields CDR1 NNHDY and CDR2 SYVADS. This CDR3 is 14 amino acids long. The CDR3 bases that were read are TGTGCCAGCAGTGATACCGGCTGGGGGTAT. It is translated as CASSDTGWGY. The full CDR3 reads CASSDTGWGYEQYF.

A few counts support this clone. These gene names are mouse names. The observed sequence ends 4 residues before the CDR3 terminus, with the missing tail filled in from the germline J gene. The chain couples TRBV13-3 to TRBJ2-3; the D is unclear. There are 14 residues in the CDR3. The V end lost 3 bases, the J end lost 0 bases, and 8 bases lay between the germline ends. Germline assignment: CDR1 NNHDY and CDR2 SYVADS. This chain's CDR3 is CASSVLLSAETLYF. CDR3 bases read: TGTGCCAGCAGTGTACTCCTTAGTGCAGAA.

Note on this clone: Gene names refer to mouse genes. The read terminates 4 residues before the CDR3 end, so the remaining end is supplied by the germline J gene. The chain couples TRBV17 to TRBJ2-1, with TRBD2 matching 10 bases. V lost 6 bases, J lost 4 bases, and 3 bases stayed unmatched. The CDR3 loop spans 14 amino acids. Germline CDR1 is MNHDT and CDR2 is YYDKIL. Incomplete CDR3 DNA: TGTGCTAGCAGGACTGGGGGGTTATATGCT. This codes for CASRTGGLYA. The whole CDR3 sequence is CASRTGGLYAEQFF.

Ten or more counts support this clone. At residue 12, TCRdb's protein disagrees with the DNA translation; the protein shown here derives from the DNA. Gene names follow the mouse nomenclature. The DNA ends 3 residues before the CDR3 does, and the rest of the CDR3 is filled in from the germline J gene. The chain combines TRBV13-3 with TRBJ1-3; TRBD1 matches at 9 bases. With 4 bases clipped from V and 2 bases from J, the junction kept 4 bases outside the gene matches. Germline CDR1 reads NNHDY; CDR2 reads SYVADS. This CDR3 region has 15 residues. This CDR3 is CASSIGQGTGNTLYF. Incomplete CDR3 DNA: TGTGCCAGCAGTATCGGACAGGGGACTGGAAATACG.

In regard to this clone: Any gene name here is a mouse gene name. With the read ending 4 residues before the CDR3 end, the germline J gene is used to fill in that end. The chain links TRBV13-3 to TRBJ1-4; D might be TRBD1 (6 bases). Germline V lookup: CDR1 NNHDY, CDR2 SYVADS. The V gene lost 3 bases and the J gene lost 0 bases, with 12 bases spanning the gap. This CDR3 contains 16 residues. CDR3 residues: CASSVGGPLSNERLFF. The sequenced part of the CDR3 DNA is TGTGCCAGCAGTGTGGGGGGCCCCCTTTCCAACGAA.